This TCR beta chain was recorded in a study of T cells after posttransplantation cyclophosphamide. Study-wide results and limits: Recipient CMV seropositivity and CMV reactivation strongly tracked TRB clonality.

CDR1 is LGHNA, CDR2 YNFKEQ, per germline. The V segment lost 0 bases and the J segment 7 bases; nucleotides outside the gene matches: 12. The CDR3 runs 18 residues. This clone was seen more than once but under ten times. What it binds is unknown. This table comes from immunoSEQ multiplex PCR, and its TCRdb copy is limited to in-frame clones, with some not included. The data show some 46,000 clones, with none appearing a single time. What was sequenced was PBMCs. This chain links TRBV4-2 with TRBJ2-3, with 11 bases aligning to TRBD2. The TCR was taken from a man between 35 and 55 years old in good health, CMV-negative, and a related stem cell transplant donor. CDR3 sequence (DNA): TGTGCCAGCAGCCAAGAGATCCTAGCGGGGGGAGTTTGGCATACGCAGTATTTT. This translates into CASSQEILAGGVWHTQYF.